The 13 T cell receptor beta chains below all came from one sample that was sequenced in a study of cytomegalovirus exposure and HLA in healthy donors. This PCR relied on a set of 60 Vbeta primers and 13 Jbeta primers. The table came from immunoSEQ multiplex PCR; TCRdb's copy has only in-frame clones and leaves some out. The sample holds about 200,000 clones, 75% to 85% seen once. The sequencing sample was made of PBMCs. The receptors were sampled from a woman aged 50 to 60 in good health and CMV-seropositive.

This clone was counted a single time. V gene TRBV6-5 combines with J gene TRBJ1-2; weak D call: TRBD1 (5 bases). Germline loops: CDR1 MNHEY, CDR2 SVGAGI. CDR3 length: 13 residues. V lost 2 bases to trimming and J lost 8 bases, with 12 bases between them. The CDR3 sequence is CASSYPGGGGYTF. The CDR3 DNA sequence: TGTGCCAGCAGTTACCCGGGGGGGGGAGGCTACACCTTC.

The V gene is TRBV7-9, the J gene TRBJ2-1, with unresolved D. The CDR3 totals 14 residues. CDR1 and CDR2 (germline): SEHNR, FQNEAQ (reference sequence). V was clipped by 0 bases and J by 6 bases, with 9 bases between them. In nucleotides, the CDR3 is TGTGCCAGCAGCTTAGCGGCTAGTCGCAATGAGCAGTTCTTC. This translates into CASSLAASRNEQFF.

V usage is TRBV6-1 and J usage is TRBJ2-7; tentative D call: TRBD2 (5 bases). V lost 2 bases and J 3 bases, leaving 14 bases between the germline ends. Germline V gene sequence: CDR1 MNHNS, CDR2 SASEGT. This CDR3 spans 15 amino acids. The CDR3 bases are TGTGCCAGCAGTGAAAGTTTAGGAGCGGACTACGAGCAGTACTTC. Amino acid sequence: CASSESLGADYEQYF.

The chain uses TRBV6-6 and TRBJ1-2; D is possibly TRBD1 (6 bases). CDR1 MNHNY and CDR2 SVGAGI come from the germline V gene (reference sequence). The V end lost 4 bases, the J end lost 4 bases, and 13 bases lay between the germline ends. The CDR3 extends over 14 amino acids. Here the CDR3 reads CASSSLGGAYGYTF. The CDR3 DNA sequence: TGTGCCAGCAGTTCCCTTGGGGGGGCCTATGGCTACACCTTC.

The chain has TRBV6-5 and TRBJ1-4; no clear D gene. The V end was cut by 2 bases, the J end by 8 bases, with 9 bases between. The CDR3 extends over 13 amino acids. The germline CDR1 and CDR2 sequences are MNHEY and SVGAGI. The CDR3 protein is CASSYSAGEKLFF. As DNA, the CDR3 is TGTGCCAGCAGTTACAGCGCCGGGGAAAAACTGTTTTTT.

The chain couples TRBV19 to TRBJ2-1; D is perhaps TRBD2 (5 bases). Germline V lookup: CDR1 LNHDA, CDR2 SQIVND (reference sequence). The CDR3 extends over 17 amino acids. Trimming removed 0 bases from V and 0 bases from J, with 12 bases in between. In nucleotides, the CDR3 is TGTGCCAGTAGTATAGATCAAGGCGGGTACTCCTACAATGAGCAGTTCTTC. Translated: CASSIDQGGYSYNEQFF. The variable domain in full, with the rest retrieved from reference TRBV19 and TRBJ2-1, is DGGITQSPKYLFRKEGQNVTLSCEQNLNHDAMYWYRQDPGQGLRLIYYSQIVNDFQKGDIAEGYSVSREKKESFPLTVTSAQKNPTAFYLCASSIDQGGYSYNEQFFGPGTRLTVL.

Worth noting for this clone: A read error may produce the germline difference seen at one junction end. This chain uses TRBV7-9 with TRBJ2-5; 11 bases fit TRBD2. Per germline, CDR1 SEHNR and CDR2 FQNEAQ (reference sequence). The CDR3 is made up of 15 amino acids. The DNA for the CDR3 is TGTTCCAGCAGCCGACTAGCGGGACTTGAAGAGACCCAGTACTTC. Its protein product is CSSSRLAGLEETQYF.

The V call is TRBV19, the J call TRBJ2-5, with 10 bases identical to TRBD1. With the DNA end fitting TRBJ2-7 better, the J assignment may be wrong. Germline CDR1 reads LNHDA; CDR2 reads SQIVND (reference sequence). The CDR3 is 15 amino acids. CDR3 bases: TGTGCCAGTAGTATGGTGGGACAGGGGCGCTACGAGCAGTACTTC. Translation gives CASSMVGQGRYEQYF.

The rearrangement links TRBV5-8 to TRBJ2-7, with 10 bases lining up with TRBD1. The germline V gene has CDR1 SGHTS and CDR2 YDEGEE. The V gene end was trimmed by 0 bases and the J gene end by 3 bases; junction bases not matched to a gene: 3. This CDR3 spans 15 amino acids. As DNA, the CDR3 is TGTGCCAGCAGCTTGGGGGACAGGGGTTACTACGAGCAGTACTTC. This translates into CASSLGDRGYYEQYF.

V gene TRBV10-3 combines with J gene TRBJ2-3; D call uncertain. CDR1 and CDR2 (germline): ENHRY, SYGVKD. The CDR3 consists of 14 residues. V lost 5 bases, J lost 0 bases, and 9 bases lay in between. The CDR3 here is CAISPGVSTDTQYF. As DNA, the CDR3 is TGTGCCATCAGTCCAGGTGTTAGCACAGATACGCAGTATTTT.

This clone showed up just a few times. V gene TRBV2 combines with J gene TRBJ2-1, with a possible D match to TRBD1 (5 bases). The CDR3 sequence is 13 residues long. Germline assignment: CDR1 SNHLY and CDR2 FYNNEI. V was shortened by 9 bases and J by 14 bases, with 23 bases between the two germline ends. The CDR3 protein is CASDPIQQEIKFF. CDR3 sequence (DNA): TGTGCCAGTGACCCCATACAACAGGAAATTAAGTTCTTC.

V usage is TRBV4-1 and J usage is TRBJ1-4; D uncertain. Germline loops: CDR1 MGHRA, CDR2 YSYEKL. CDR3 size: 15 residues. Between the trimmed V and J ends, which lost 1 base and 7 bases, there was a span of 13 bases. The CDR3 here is CASSQAGGVGEKLFF. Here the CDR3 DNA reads TGCGCCAGCAGCCAAGCGGGAGGAGTAGGTGAAAAACTGTTTTTT.

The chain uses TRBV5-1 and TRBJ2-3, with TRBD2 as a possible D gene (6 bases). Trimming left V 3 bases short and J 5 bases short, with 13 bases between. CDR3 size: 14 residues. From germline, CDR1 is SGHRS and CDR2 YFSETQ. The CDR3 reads CASSSPGELDTQYF. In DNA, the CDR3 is TGCGCCAGCAGCTCCCCGGGGGAACTAGATACGCAGTATTTT.